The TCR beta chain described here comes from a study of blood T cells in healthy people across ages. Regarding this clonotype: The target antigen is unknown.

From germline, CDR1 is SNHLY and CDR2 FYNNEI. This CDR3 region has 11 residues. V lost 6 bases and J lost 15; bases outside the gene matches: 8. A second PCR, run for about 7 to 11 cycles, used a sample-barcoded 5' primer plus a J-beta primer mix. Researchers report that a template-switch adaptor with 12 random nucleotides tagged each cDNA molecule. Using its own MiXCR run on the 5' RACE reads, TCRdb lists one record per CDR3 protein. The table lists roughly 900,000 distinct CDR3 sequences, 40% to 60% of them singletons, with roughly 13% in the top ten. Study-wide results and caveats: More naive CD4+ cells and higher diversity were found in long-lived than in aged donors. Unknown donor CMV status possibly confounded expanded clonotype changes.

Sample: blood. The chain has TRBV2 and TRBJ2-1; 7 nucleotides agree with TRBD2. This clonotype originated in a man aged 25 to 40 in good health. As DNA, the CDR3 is TGTGCCAGCAGACCCGAGCGGGACTCGTTCTTC. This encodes CASRPERDSFF.